The rows below give T cell receptor beta chains drawn from one sample of a study of T cells in Graves' hyperthyroidism and ophthalmopathy. TCRdb processed the multiplex PCR reads anew with MiXCR; each CDR3 protein has one entry. The sample yields under 400,000 distinct CDR3 sequences, 21% seen once. Sequenced: blood. Receptors originate from a woman between 50 and 59 years old with Graves' hyperthyroidism. Each CDR3 is given with its conserved first and last residue. The D gene is left open where the match is weak. The listing skips clone size in some rows; elsewhere it reads once, few, many or a size class.

J gene: TRBJ1-4
D gene: .
V gene: TRBV20-1
clone size: many
CDR3 protein: CSASAHSNEKLFF
CDR3 DNA: TGCAGTGCTAGTGCACACTCTAATGAAAAACTGTTTTTT

J gene: TRBJ2-7
D gene: .
V gene: TRBV30
clone size: .
CDR3 protein: CAWSPTGNEQYF
CDR3 DNA: TGTGCCTGGAGCCCCACGGGAAACGAGCAGTACTTC

J gene: TRBJ2-5
D gene: .
V gene: TRBV7-2
clone size: .
CDR3 protein: CASSLGITDGGQETQYF
CDR3 DNA: TGTGCCAGCAGCTTGGGTATCACGGACGGTGGCCAAGAGACCCAGTACTTC

J gene: TRBJ2-7
D gene: .
V gene: TRBV24-1
clone size: many
CDR3 protein: CATAGTAVGEQYF
CDR3 DNA: TGTGCCACCGCAGGGACCGCGGTTGGCGAGCAGTACTTC

J gene: TRBJ1-5
D gene: TRBD1
V gene: TRBV29-1
clone size: few
CDR3 protein: CSVRTGWNQPQHF
CDR3 DNA: TGCAGCGTTCGGACAGGGTGGAATCAGCCCCAGCATTTT

J gene: TRBJ1-1
D gene: .
V gene: TRBV20-1
clone size: few
CDR3 protein: CSARDLLGGNTEAFF
CDR3 DNA: TGCAGTGCTAGAGATCTCTTGGGGGGGAACACTGAAGCTTTCTTT

J gene: TRBJ2-6
D gene: TRBD2
V gene: TRBV3-1
clone size: .
CDR3 protein: CASSQWTGGGGANVLTF
CDR3 DNA: TGTGCCAGCAGCCAGTGGACGGGAGGGGGAGGGGCCAACGTCCTGACTTTC

J gene: TRBJ1-5
D gene: TRBD1
V gene: TRBV2
clone size: many
CDR3 protein: CASSTGTGWGIVSNQPQHF
CDR3 DNA: TGTGCCAGCAGTACTGGGACAGGATGGGGTATAGTGAGCAATCAGCCCCAGCATTTT

J gene: TRBJ1-1
D gene: .
V gene: TRBV20-1
clone size: .
CDR3 protein: CSARGGGMNTEAFF
CDR3 DNA: TGCAGTGCTAGAGGCGGAGGTATGAACACTGAAGCTTTCTTT

J gene: TRBJ1-5
D gene: .
V gene: TRBV6-1
clone size: .
CDR3 protein: CASSEGVGQPQHF
CDR3 DNA: TGTGCCAGCAGTGAAGGGGTCGGGCAGCCCCAGCATTTT

J gene: TRBJ2-2
D gene: .
V gene: TRBV2
clone size: many
CDR3 protein: CASSDQSPITGELFF
CDR3 DNA: TGTGCCAGCAGTGATCAGTCCCCAATCACCGGGGAGCTGTTTTTT

J gene: TRBJ2-1
D gene: .
V gene: TRBV30
clone size: few
CDR3 protein: CACRGHKDNEQFF
CDR3 DNA: TGTGCCTGTCGGGGCCATAAAGACAATGAGCAGTTCTTC

J gene: TRBJ2-7
D gene: TRBD1
V gene: TRBV28
clone size: .
CDR3 protein: CASVSRDRGYEQYF
CDR3 DNA: TGTGCCAGCGTCTCCCGGGACAGGGGTTACGAGCAGTACTTC

J gene: TRBJ2-5
D gene: TRBD1
V gene: TRBV6-1
clone size: few
CDR3 protein: CASSRGQGFQETQYF
CDR3 DNA: TGTGCCAGCAGTAGGGGACAGGGCTTCCAAGAGACCCAGTACTTC

J gene: TRBJ1-2
D gene: .
V gene: TRBV20-1
clone size: many
CDR3 protein: CSAGPGKGYTF
CDR3 DNA: TGCAGTGCTGGCCCCGGGAAAGGCTACACCTTC

J gene: TRBJ1-5
D gene: TRBD1
V gene: TRBV6-1
clone size: many
CDR3 protein: CASSDNRGQNQPQHF
CDR3 DNA: TGTGCCAGCAGTGATAACAGGGGGCAAAATCAGCCCCAGCATTTT

J gene: TRBJ2-7
D gene: .
V gene: TRBV13
clone size: few
CDR3 protein: CASSLGKRKVYEQYF
CDR3 DNA: TGTGCCAGCAGCTTAGGCAAGCGAAAGGTTTACGAGCAGTACTTC

J gene: TRBJ2-5
D gene: .
V gene: TRBV20-1
clone size: many
CDR3 protein: CSARVLSATDQETQYF
CDR3 DNA: TGCAGTGCTAGAGTTCTGTCAGCCACGGACCAAGAGACCCAGTACTTC

J gene: TRBJ1-1
D gene: .
V gene: TRBV7-2
clone size: few
CDR3 protein: CASSHSAAGVVEAFF
CDR3 DNA: TGTGCCAGCAGCCATTCGGCAGCTGGTGTGGTGGAAGCTTTCTTT

J gene: TRBJ2-3
D gene: .
V gene: TRBV6-1
clone size: .
CDR3 protein: CASIPGRSGTDTQYF
CDR3 DNA: TGTGCCAGCATCCCGGGACGGTCTGGGACAGATACGCAGTATTTT

J gene: TRBJ1-6
D gene: TRBD1
V gene: TRBV12-3/TRBV12-4
clone size: .
CDR3 protein: CASNKGTGGSPLHF
CDR3 DNA: TGTGCCAGCAACAAGGGGACAGGAGGTTCACCCCTCCACTTT

J gene: TRBJ2-7
D gene: TRBD1
V gene: TRBV30
clone size: many
CDR3 protein: CAWSAGTGPSYEQYF
CDR3 DNA: TGTGCCTGGAGTGCCGGGACAGGGCCTTCCTACGAGCAGTACTTC

J gene: TRBJ1-2
D gene: TRBD1
V gene: TRBV2
clone size: many
CDR3 protein: CATHRGNGYTF
CDR3 DNA: TGTGCCACCCACAGGGGCAATGGCTACACCTTC

J gene: TRBJ2-5
D gene: .
V gene: TRBV7-9
clone size: .
CDR3 protein: CASSLMEAETQYF
CDR3 DNA: TGTGCCAGCAGCTTAATGGAAGCTGAGACCCAGTACTTC

J gene: TRBJ2-5
D gene: TRBD2
V gene: TRBV28
clone size: many
CDR3 protein: CASSTPSGQETQYF
CDR3 DNA: TGTGCCAGCAGCACGCCTAGCGGGCAAGAGACCCAGTACTTC

J gene: TRBJ1-1
D gene: .
V gene: TRBV19
clone size: .
CDR3 protein: CASSLYSPQNTEAFF
CDR3 DNA: TGTGCCAGTAGTCTCTACTCCCCCCAGAACACTGAAGCTTTCTTT

J gene: TRBJ2-7
D gene: .
V gene: TRBV7-8
clone size: .
CDR3 protein: CASSARNRVAYEQYF
CDR3 DNA: TGTGCCAGCAGTGCCCGGAACAGGGTAGCCTACGAGCAGTACTTC

J gene: TRBJ1-2
D gene: TRBD1
V gene: TRBV2
clone size: many
CDR3 protein: CASSETGTGGPGYTF
CDR3 DNA: TGTGCCAGCAGTGAGACCGGGACAGGGGGCCCTGGCTACACCTTC

J gene: TRBJ1-5
D gene: TRBD1
V gene: TRBV20-1
clone size: few
CDR3 protein: CSAAQGVGQPQHF
CDR3 DNA: TGCAGTGCTGCACAGGGGGTCGGGCAGCCCCAGCATTTT

J gene: TRBJ2-4
D gene: .
V gene: TRBV20-1
clone size: .
CDR3 protein: CSARERQGGENIQYF
CDR3 DNA: TGCAGTGCTAGAGAAAGACAGGGAGGCGAAAACATTCAGTACTTC

J gene: TRBJ1-3
D gene: .
V gene: TRBV30
clone size: many
CDR3 protein: CAWSVGRSSGNTIYF
CDR3 DNA: TGTGCCTGGAGTGTTGGGCGGAGCTCTGGAAACACCATATATTTT

J gene: TRBJ1-5
D gene: TRBD1
V gene: TRBV19
clone size: .
CDR3 protein: CASKTGGASNQPQHF
CDR3 DNA: TGTGCCAGTAAAACAGGGGGCGCGAGCAATCAGCCCCAGCATTTT

J gene: TRBJ1-4
D gene: .
V gene: TRBV27
clone size: .
CDR3 protein: CASSARGDEKLFF
CDR3 DNA: TGTGCCAGCAGTGCACGGGGGGATGAAAAACTGTTTTTT

J gene: TRBJ2-7
D gene: .
V gene: TRBV11-3
clone size: many
CDR3 protein: CASSFWADDEQYF
CDR3 DNA: TGTGCCAGCAGCTTCTGGGCCGACGACGAGCAGTACTTC

J gene: TRBJ1-1
D gene: TRBD1
V gene: TRBV11-2
clone size: .
CDR3 protein: CASSLGDRAEGEAFF
CDR3 DNA: TGTGCCAGCAGCTTAGGGGACAGGGCAGAGGGGGAAGCTTTCTTT

J gene: TRBJ2-5
D gene: .
V gene: TRBV20-1
clone size: once
CDR3 protein: CSAQREEGQETQYF
CDR3 DNA: TGCAGTGCTCAGAGGGAAGAGGGTCAAGAGACCCAGTACTTC

J gene: TRBJ1-4
D gene: .
V gene: TRBV9
clone size: .
CDR3 protein: CASSVGSLATNEKLFF
CDR3 DNA: TGTGCCAGCAGCGTTGGATCCCTTGCAACTAATGAAAAACTGTTTTTT

J gene: TRBJ1-4
D gene: .
V gene: TRBV11-2
clone size: .
CDR3 protein: CASSPQQRPTNEKLFF
CDR3 DNA: TGTGCCAGCAGCCCACAGCAGAGACCAACTAATGAAAAACTGTTTTTT

J gene: TRBJ1-6
D gene: TRBD1
V gene: TRBV5-8
clone size: .
CDR3 protein: CASRIDRGTSSYNSPLHF
CDR3 DNA: TGTGCCAGCAGAATTGACAGGGGGACCAGCTCCTATAATTCACCCCTCCACTTT

J gene: TRBJ1-4
D gene: TRBD1
V gene: TRBV13
clone size: many
CDR3 protein: CASSLGGQLFNEKLFF
CDR3 DNA: TGTGCCAGCAGCTTAGGGGGACAGCTATTTAATGAAAAACTGTTTTTT

J gene: TRBJ2-3
D gene: TRBD2
V gene: TRBV11-2
clone size: .
CDR3 protein: CASSSQRGGLTDTQYF
CDR3 DNA: TGTGCCAGCAGCTCTCAGCGGGGGGGCCTCACAGATACGCAGTATTTT

J gene: TRBJ1-5
D gene: TRBD1
V gene: TRBV12-3/TRBV12-4
clone size: many
CDR3 protein: CASSYTGVDQPQHF
CDR3 DNA: TGTGCCAGCAGTTACACAGGGGTGGATCAGCCCCAGCATTTT

J gene: TRBJ2-3
D gene: TRBD1
V gene: TRBV5-1
clone size: many
CDR3 protein: CASSPDGGTGTDTQYF
CDR3 DNA: TGCGCCAGCAGCCCGGACGGTGGGACAGGGACAGATACGCAGTATTTT

J gene: TRBJ2-5
D gene: TRBD1
V gene: TRBV2
clone size: many
CDR3 protein: CASMGQENRETQYF
CDR3 DNA: TGTGCCAGCATGGGACAGGAGAACCGGGAGACCCAGTACTTC

J gene: TRBJ2-7
D gene: TRBD1
V gene: TRBV20-1
clone size: .
CDR3 protein: CSAETGETYEQYF
CDR3 DNA: TGCAGTGCTGAGACAGGGGAGACCTACGAGCAGTACTTC